The TCR beta chain described here comes from a study of brain metastases from non-small cell lung cancer. Per germline, CDR1 LNHDA and CDR2 SQIVND (reference sequence). This CDR3 spans 17 amino acids. J gave up 4 bases and V 3 bases, and 12 bases lay outside the gene matches. The assay was immunoSEQ multiplex PCR, and TCRdb's table has in-frame clones only and misses some. The data hold thousands of clones, with roughly 85% observed a single time. This TCR was sampled from a donor aged 40 or older with non-small cell lung cancer. Sample: tumor-adjacent normal tissue. This chain links TRBV19 with TRBJ1-5; 7 nucleotides line up with TRBD1. Here the CDR3 DNA reads TGTGCCAGTAGTATGCACTCGGGCCCAGGGGGTAATCAGCCCCAGCATTTT. Amino acid sequence: CASSMHSGPGGNQPQHF. The whole variable domain, remainder taken from reference TRBV19 and TRBJ1-5, is DGGITQSPKYLFRKEGQNVTLSCEQNLNHDAMYWYRQDPGQGLRLIYYSQIVNDFQKGDIAEGYSVSREKKESFPLTVTSAQKNPTAFYLCASSMHSGPGGNQPQHFGDGTRLSIL.